This T cell receptor beta chain comes out of a study of blood T cell repertoires in COVID-19. Study-wide background: Spain, Italy and the United States supplied samples that represented acute and convalescent COVID-19. T cells, B-cell-depleted T cells, or PBMCs provided the cDNA or gDNA that served as material.

Per the study methods: For nucleated cells, counts were estimated from reference gene primer amplification. Sequencing used immunoSEQ multiplex PCR; TCRdb keeps in-frame clones, though not all of them. V and J calls and clone size are copied from that table; D and trimming were computed from the DNA. This sample has around 300,000 clones, with approximately 88% found just once. This receptor was obtained from a man between 45 and 60 years old with acute or convalescent COVID-19. Source material: peripheral blood.

CDR3 protein: CASSLRGLDGYTF. The CDR3 DNA reads TGTGCCAGCAGCTTAAGGGGGCTGGATGGCTACACCTTC. The V call is TRBV7-2, the J call TRBJ1-2, with 7 positions matching TRBD1. The CDR3 is 13 amino acids. V lost 2 bases and J lost 6; bases outside the gene matches: 3. Germline CDR1 reads SGHTA; CDR2 reads FQGNSA.